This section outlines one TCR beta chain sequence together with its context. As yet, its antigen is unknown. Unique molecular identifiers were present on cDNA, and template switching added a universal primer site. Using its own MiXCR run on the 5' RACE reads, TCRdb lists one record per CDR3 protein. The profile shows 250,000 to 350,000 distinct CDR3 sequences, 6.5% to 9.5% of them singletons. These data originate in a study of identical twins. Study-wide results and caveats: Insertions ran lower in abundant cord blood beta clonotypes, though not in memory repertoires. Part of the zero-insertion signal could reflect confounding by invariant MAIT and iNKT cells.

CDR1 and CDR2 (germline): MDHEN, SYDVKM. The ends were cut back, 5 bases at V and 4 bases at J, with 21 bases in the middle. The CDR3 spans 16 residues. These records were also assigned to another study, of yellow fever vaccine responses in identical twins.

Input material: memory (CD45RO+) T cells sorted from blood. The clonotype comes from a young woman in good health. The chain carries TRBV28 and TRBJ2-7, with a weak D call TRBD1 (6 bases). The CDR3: CASSPSPGTPLYEQYF. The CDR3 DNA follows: TGTGCCAGCAGTCCATCCCCCGGGACACCCTTATACGAGCAGTACTTC.